A selection of T cell receptor beta chains follows, all from one sample in a study of cytomegalovirus exposure and HLA in healthy donors. Sequenced by immunoSEQ multiplex PCR; TCRdb stores in-frame clones only, minus some. The sample yields roughly 130,000 clones, around 85% seen once. Sequencing input: PBMCs. These receptors all come from a man aged 18 to 30 in good health and CMV-seronegative. Both conserved end residues are part of each CDR3. D genes are given only for firm matches. The size entry is marked missing in some rows and otherwise reads once, few, many or a size class.

size,V,J,D,CDR3,DNA
NA,TRBV7-6,TRBJ2-7,NA,CASSLYTRRSSYEQYF,TGTGCCAGCAGCCTATATACTCGTCGGAGCTCCTACGAGCAGTACTTC
NA,TRBV11-1,TRBJ2-1,TRBD2,CASSSPSGNYNEQFF,TGTGCCAGCAGCTCCCCTAGCGGTAATTACAATGAGCAGTTCTTC
NA,TRBV5-4,TRBJ2-2,TRBD2,CASSATSGSNTGELFF,TGTGCCAGCAGCGCAACTAGCGGGTCGAACACCGGGGAGCTGTTTTTT
NA,TRBV6-5,TRBJ1-6,NA,CASSYTGNSPLHF,TGTGCCAGCAGTTACACAGGGAATTCACCCCTCCACTTT
NA,TRBV7-2,TRBJ2-5,TRBD2,CASSLTFLAGEETQYF,TGTGCCAGCAGCTTAACCTTCCTAGCGGGGGAAGAGACCCAGTACTTC
NA,TRBV7-9,TRBJ1-1,NA,CASSSDSVNTEAFF,TGTGCCAGCAGCTCCGACAGTGTGAACACTGAAGCTTTCTTT
NA,TRBV13,TRBJ1-2,NA,CASSLDRAFYGYTF,TGTGCCAGCAGCTTAGACAGGGCCTTCTATGGCTACACCTTC
NA,TRBV2,TRBJ2-5,NA,CASRSNSETQYF,TGTGCCAGCAGGAGCAACAGCGAGACCCAGTACTTC
NA,TRBV10-3,TRBJ2-1,TRBD1,CAITEGDRGNNEQFF,TGTGCCATCACCGAAGGGGACAGGGGTAACAATGAGCAGTTCTTC
NA,TRBV7-2,TRBJ2-5,NA,CASSLEGGQETQYF,TGTGCCAGCAGCTTAGAAGGAGGCCAAGAGACCCAGTACTTC
NA,TRBV4-1,TRBJ2-5,TRBD2,CASSQTGLIYETQYF,TGCGCCAGCAGTCAAACGGGACTAATCTATGAGACCCAGTACTTC
NA,TRBV5-1,TRBJ2-7,TRBD1,CASSNLRQGSYEQYF,TGCGCCAGCAGCAACCTGAGACAGGGTTCGTACGAGCAGTACTTC
NA,TRBV6-5,TRBJ2-1,TRBD2,CASSYGTMRTDEQFF,TGTGCCAGCAGTTATGGGACTATGCGAACCGATGAGCAGTTCTTC
NA,TRBV28,TRBJ2-5,NA,CASSLFGSQYF,TGTGCCAGCAGTTTATTCGGGTCCCAGTACTTC
NA,TRBV29-1,TRBJ2-5,TRBD1,CSVEMDRAKTQYF,TGCAGCGTTGAAATGGACAGGGCGAAGACCCAGTACTTC
NA,TRBV6-6,TRBJ1-2,NA,CASSYLRFNYGYTF,TGTGCCAGCAGCTATTTGCGATTCAACTATGGCTACACCTTC
NA,TRBV7-8,TRBJ1-3,NA,CASSFRGDTIYF,TGTGCCAGCAGCTTCCGGGGAGACACCATATATTTT
NA,TRBV30,TRBJ1-5,NA,CAWNTGSQPQHF,TGTGCCTGGAATACAGGGTCTCAGCCCCAGCATTTT
NA,TRBV5-4,TRBJ2-2,NA,CASHPNGLGAGELFF,TGTGCCAGCCATCCTAATGGTTTAGGGGCCGGGGAGCTGTTTTTT
NA,TRBV18,TRBJ2-4,NA,CASSELTLAKNIQYF,TGTGCCAGCTCAGAGCTAACTTTAGCCAAAAACATTCAGTACTTC
few,TRBV6-6,TRBJ1-1,NA,CASSTAQGATSEAFF,TGTGCCAGCAGTACGGCCCAAGGGGCGACGAGTGAAGCTTTCTTT
once,TRBV4-1,TRBJ2-5,TRBD1,CASSQDLTGVYRETQYF,TGCGCCAGCAGCCAAGACCTGACAGGGGTTTATCGAGAGACCCAGTACTTC
NA,TRBV18,TRBJ1-1,NA,CASSSSGVHMNTEAFF,TGTGCCAGCTCATCCTCCGGGGTCCACATGAACACTGAAGCTTTCTTT
NA,TRBV6-1,TRBJ1-1,NA,CASSEAGVNTEAFF,TGTGCCAGCAGTGAAGCCGGAGTGAACACTGAAGCTTTCTTT
once,TRBV18,TRBJ1-5,NA,CASSPEGYSNQPQHF,TGTGCCAGCTCACCGGAGGGATATAGCAATCAGCCCCAGCATTTT
NA,TRBV7-2,TRBJ2-2,TRBD1,CASSRQGAPTGELFF,TGTGCCAGCAGTCGACAGGGGGCGCCCACCGGGGAGCTGTTTTTT
NA,TRBV19,TRBJ1-1,TRBD1,CASIAGQGSTEAFF,TGTGCCAGTATCGCGGGACAGGGGTCCACTGAAGCTTTCTTT
NA,TRBV11-2,TRBJ2-7,TRBD2,CASSLHSGGARYEQYF,TGTGCCAGCAGCCTCCATAGCGGGGGGGCAAGATACGAGCAGTACTTC